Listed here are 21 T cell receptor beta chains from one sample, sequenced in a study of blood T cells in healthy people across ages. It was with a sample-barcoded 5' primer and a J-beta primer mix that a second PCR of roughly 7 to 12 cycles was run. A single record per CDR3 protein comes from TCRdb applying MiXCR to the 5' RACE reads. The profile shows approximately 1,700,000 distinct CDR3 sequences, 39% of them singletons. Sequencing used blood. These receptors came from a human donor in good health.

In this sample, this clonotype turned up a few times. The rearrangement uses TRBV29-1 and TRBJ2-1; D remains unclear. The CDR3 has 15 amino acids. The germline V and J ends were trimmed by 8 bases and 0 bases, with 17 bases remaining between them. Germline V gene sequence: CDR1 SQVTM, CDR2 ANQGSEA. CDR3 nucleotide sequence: TGCAGCATCCCCGTCGGACCAAGCTCCTACAATGAGCAGTTCTTC. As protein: CSIPVGPSSYNEQFF.

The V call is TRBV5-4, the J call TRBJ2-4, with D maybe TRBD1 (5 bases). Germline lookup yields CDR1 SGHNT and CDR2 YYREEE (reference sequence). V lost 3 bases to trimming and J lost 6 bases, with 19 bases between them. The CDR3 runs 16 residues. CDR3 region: CASSWGMGPMVNIQYF. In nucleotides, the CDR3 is TGTGCCAGCAGCTGGGGCATGGGGCCCATGGTAAACATTCAGTACTTC.

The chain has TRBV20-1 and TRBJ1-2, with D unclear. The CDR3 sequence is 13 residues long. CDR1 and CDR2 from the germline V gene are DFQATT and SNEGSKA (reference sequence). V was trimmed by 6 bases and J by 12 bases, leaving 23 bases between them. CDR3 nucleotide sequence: TGCAGTGCCCCCACCAGAACCCAGGAGGGCCACACCTTC. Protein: CSAPTRTQEGHTF.

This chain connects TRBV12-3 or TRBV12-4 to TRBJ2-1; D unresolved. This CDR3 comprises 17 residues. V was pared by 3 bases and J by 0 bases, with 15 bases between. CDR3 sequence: CASSLILPKSSYNEQFF. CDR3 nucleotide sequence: TGTGCCAGCAGTTTGATTCTGCCAAAGAGCTCCTACAATGAGCAGTTCTTC.

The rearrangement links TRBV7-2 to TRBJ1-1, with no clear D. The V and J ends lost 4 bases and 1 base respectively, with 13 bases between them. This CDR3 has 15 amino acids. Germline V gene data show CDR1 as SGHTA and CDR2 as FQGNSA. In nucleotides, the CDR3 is TGTGCCAGCAGCTCCGACCCTCGTCGGAACACTGAAGCTTTCTTT. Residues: CASSSDPRRNTEAFF.

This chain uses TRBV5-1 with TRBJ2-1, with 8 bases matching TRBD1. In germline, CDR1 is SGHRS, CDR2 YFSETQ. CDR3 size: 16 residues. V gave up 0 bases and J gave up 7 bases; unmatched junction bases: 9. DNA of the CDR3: TGCGCCAGCAGCTTGGAGGGACAGGTAGTTTATAATGAGCAGTTCTTC. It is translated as CASSLEGQVVYNEQFF.

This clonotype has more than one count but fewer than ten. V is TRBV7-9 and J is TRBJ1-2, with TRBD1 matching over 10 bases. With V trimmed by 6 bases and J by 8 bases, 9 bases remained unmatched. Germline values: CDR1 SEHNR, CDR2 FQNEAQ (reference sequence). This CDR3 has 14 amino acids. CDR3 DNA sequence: TGTGCCAGCAGGCACGCCGGGACAGGGGTCGGCTACACCTTC. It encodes CASRHAGTGVGYTF.

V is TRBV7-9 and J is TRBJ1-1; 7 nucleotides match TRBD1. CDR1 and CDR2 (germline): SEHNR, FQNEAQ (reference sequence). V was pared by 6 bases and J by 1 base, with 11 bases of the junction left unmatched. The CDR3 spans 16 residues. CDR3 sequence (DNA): TGTGCCAGCAGACCACAGGGGCCTTTGGGGAACACTGAAGCTTTCTTT. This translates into CASRPQGPLGNTEAFF. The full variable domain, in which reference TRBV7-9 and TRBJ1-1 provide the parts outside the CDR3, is DTGVSQNPRHKITKRGQNVTFRCDPISEHNRLYWYRQTLGQGPEFLTYFQNEAQLEKSRLLSDRFSAERPKGSFSTLEIQRTEQGDSAMYLCASRPQGPLGNTEAFFGQGTRLTVV.

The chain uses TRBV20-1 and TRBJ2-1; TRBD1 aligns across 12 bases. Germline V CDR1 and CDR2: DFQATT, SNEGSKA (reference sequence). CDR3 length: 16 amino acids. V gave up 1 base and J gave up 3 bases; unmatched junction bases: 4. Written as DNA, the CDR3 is TGCAGTGCTAGAGTAGGGACAGGGGGCTTCTACAATGAGCAGTTCTTC. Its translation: CSARVGTGGFYNEQFF.

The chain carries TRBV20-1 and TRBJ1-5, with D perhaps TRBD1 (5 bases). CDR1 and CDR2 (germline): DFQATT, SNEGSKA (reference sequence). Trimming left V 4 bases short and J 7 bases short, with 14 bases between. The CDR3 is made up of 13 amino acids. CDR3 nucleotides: TGCAGTGCTATCGGGGGTCAGAGGCAGCCCCAGCATTTT. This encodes CSAIGGQRQPQHF.

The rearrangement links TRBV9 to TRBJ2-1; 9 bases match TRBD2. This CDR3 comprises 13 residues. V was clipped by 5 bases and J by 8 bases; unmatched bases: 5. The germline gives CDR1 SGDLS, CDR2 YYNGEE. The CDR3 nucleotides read TGTGCCAGCAGGGCGGGGGGGGACGATGAGCAGTTCTTC. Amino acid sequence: CASRAGGDDEQFF.

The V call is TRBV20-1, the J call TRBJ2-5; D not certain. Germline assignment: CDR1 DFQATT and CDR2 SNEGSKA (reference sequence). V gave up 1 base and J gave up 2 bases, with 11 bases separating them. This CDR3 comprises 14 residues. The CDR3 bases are TGCAGTGCTAGAGCGTACAGTCCGCAAGAGACCCAGTACTTC. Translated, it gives CSARAYSPQETQYF.

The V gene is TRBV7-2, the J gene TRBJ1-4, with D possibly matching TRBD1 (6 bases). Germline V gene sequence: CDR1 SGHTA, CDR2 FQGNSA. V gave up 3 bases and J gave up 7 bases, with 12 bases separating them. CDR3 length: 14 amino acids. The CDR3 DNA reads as TGTGCCAGCAGCTTGGACAGAAACGGTGAAAAACTGTTTTTT. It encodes CASSLDRNGEKLFF.

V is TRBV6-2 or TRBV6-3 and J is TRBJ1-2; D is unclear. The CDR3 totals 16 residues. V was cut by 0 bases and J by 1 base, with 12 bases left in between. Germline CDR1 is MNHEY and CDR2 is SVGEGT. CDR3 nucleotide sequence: TGTGCCAGCAGTTACTCGGGAGGGTCTGGTAACTATGGCTACACCTTC. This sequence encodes CASSYSGGSGNYGYTF.

CDR3 residues: CASSTTARNYNEQFF. The CDR3 region has the DNA TGTGCCAGCAGCACTACCGCTCGAAATTACAATGAGCAGTTCTTC. This sequence joins TRBV7-8 and TRBJ2-1; no clear D. Trimming stripped 5 bases from V and 4 bases from J, with 15 bases between. The CDR3 extends over 15 amino acids. CDR1 SGHVS and CDR2 FQNEAQ come from the germline V gene.

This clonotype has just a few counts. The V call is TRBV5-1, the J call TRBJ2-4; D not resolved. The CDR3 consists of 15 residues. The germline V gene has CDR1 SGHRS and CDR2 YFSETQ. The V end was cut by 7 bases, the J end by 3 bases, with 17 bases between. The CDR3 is CASDRTKHHKNIQYF. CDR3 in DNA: TGCGCCAGCGACCGGACCAAACACCACAAAAACATTCAGTACTTC.

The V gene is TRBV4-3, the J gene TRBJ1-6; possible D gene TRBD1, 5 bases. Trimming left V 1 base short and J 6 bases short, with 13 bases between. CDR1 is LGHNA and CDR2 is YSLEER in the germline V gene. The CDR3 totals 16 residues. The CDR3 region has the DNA TGCGCCAGCAGCCAAGGTAGACAGCTCTTTAATTCACCCCTCCACTTT. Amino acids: CASSQGRQLFNSPLHF.

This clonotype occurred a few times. CDR3 sequence: CASSWTGATYEQYF. Written as DNA, the CDR3 is TGTGCCAGCAGCTGGACAGGGGCGACCTACGAGCAGTACTTC. The chain has TRBV7-9 and TRBJ2-7; 9 bases agree with TRBD1. Germline V CDR1 and CDR2: SEHNR, FQNEAQ (reference sequence). V lost 4 bases to trimming and J lost 2 bases; unmatched junction nucleotides: 3. The CDR3 is 14 amino acids.

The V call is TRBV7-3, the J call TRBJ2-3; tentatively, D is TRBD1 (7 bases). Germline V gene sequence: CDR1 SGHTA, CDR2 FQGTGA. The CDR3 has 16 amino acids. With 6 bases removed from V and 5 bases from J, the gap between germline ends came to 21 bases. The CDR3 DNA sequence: TGTGCCAGCAGTCAGGGGGTTCGCGGGGATGGAGATACGCAGTATTTT. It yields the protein CASSQGVRGDGDTQYF.

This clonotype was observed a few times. The CDR3 loop is CASSLDPPVRSGYTF. The DNA for the CDR3 is TGTGCCAGCAGCTTAGATCCACCTGTAAGGAGTGGCTACACCTTC. The chain employs TRBV11-2 and TRBJ1-2; unclear D gene. The CDR3 is made up of 15 amino acids. The germline V gene encodes CDR1 SGHAT and CDR2 FQNNGV. V was cut by 0 bases and J by 7 bases, with 15 bases left in between.

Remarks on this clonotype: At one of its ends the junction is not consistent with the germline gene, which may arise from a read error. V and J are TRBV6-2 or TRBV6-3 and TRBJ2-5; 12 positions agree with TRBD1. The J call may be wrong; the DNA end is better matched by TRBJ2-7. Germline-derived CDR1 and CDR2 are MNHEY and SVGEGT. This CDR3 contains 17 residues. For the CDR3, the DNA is TGTGCCAGCAGTTCCACCGGGACAGGGGGCCTCTCCGACGAGCAGTACTTC. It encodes CASSSTGTGGLSDEQYF.